This TCR beta chain was identified during a study of patients and donors after allogeneic stem cell transplantation. The V gene lost 4 bases and the J gene lost 3 bases, with 17 bases spanning the gap. Germline CDR1 SGDLS, CDR2 YYNGEE. The CDR3 sequence is 16 residues long. Using its own MiXCR run on the RT-PCR reads, TCRdb lists one record per CDR3 protein. In the table there are fewer than 250,000 distinct CDR3 sequences, approximately 14% of which are singletons. This clonotype was found a few times. This chain uses TRBV9 with TRBJ1-3; a weak D match, TRBD1 (6 bases). The TCR originated in a human donor who was either an allogeneic HSCT recipient or a stem cell or donor lymphocyte infusion donor (not recorded which). It is not recorded whose cells these are; they may come from a transplant donor. The sequenced material came from blood, either unsorted or a sorted T cell fraction (not recorded which). Here the CDR3 reads CASSPYRVGIGNTIYF. The DNA for the CDR3 is TGTGCCAGCAGCCCGTACAGGGTAGGAATTGGAAACACCATATATTTT.